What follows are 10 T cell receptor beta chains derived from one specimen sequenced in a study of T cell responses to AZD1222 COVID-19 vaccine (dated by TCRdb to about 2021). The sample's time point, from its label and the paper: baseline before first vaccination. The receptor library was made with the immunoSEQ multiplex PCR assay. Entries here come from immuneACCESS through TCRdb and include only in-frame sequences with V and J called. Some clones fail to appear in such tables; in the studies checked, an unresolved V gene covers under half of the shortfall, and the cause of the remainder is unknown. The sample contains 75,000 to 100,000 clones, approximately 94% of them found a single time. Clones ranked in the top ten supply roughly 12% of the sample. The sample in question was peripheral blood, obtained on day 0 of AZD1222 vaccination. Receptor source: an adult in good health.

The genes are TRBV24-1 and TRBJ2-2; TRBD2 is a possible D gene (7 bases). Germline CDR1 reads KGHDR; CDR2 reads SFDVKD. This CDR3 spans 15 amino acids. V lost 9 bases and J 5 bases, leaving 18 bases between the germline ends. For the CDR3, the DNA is TGTGCCACCGGGGGGGACACCAAATCTACCGGGGAGCTGTTTTTT. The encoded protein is CATGGDTKSTGELFF.

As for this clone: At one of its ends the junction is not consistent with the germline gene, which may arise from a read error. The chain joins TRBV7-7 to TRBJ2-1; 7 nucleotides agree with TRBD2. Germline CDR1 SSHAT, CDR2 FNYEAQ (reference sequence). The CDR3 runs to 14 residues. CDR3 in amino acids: CASSFAGVHNEQFF. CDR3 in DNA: TGTGCTAGCAGCTTTGCGGGGGTGCACAATGAGCAGTTCTTC. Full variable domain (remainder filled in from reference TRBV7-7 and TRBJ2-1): GAGVSQSPRYKVTKRGQDVTLRCDPISSHATLYWYQQALGQGPEFLTYFNYEAQPDKSGLPSDRFSAERPEGSISTLTIQRTEQRDSAMYRCASSFAGVHNEQFFGPGTRLTVL.

The CDR3: CSVEGQGKEQYF. The CDR3 bases are TGCAGCGTTGAGGGACAGGGGAAAGAGCAGTACTTC. V is TRBV29-1 and J is TRBJ2-7, with 10 bases lining up with TRBD1. V gave up 3 bases and J gave up 7 bases; unmatched junction bases: 3. Germline V gives CDR1 SQVTM, CDR2 ANQGSEA. The CDR3 sequence is 12 residues long.

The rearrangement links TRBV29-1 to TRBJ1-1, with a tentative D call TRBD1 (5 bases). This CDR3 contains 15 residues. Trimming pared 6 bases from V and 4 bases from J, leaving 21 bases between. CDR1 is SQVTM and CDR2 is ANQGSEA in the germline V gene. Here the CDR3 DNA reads TGCAGCGTCGGCTCGGGGACGGGTCAAGGCACTGAAGCTTTCTTT. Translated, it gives CSVGSGTGQGTEAFF.

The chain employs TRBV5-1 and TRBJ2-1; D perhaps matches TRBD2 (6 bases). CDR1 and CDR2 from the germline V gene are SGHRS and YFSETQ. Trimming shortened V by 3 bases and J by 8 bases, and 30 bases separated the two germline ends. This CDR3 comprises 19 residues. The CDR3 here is CASSWWRMGGPKGAHEQFF. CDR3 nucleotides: TGCGCCAGCAGCTGGTGGCGTATGGGGGGACCAAAGGGAGCCCATGAGCAGTTCTTC. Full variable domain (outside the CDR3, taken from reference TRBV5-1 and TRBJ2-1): KAGVTQTPRYLIKTRGQQVTLSCSPISGHRSVSWYQQTPGQGLQFLFEYFSETQRNKGNFPGRFSGRQFSNSRSEMNVSTLELGDSALYLCASSWWRMGGPKGAHEQFFGPGTRLTVL.

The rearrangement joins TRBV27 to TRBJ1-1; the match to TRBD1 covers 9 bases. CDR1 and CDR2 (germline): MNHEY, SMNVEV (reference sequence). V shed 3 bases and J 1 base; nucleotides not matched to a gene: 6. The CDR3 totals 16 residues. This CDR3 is CASSFVQGAGNTEAFF. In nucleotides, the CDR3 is TGTGCCAGCAGTTTCGTACAGGGGGCAGGGAACACTGAAGCTTTCTTT.

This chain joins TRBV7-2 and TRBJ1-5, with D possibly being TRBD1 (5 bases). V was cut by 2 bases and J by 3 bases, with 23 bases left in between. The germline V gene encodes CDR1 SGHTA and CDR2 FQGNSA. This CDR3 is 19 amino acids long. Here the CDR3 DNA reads TGTGCCAGCAGCTTATTGTACGGGGCCTTACCCACCTCCAATCAGCCCCAGCATTTT. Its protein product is CASSLLYGALPTSNQPQHF.

The CDR3: CATSEMGGTGELFF. CDR3 DNA: TGTGCCACCAGCGAAATGGGGGGGACCGGGGAGCTGTTTTTT. V is TRBV15 and J is TRBJ2-2, with 7 bases lining up with TRBD2. CDR1 and CDR2 (germline): LNHNV, YYDKDF (reference sequence). The trim removed 5 bases at V and 5 bases at J, leaving 5 bases unmatched. This CDR3 has 14 amino acids. Looking up the rest from reference TRBV15 and TRBJ2-2 gives the full variable domain: DAMVIQNPRYQVTQFGKPVTLSCSQTLNHNVMYWYQQKSSQAPKLLFHYYDKDFNNEADTPDNFQSRRPNTSFCFLDIRSPGLGDTAMYLCATSEMGGTGELFFGEGSRLTVL.

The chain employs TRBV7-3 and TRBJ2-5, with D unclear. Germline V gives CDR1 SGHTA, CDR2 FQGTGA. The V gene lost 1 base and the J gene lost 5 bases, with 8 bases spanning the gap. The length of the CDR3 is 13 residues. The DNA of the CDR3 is TGTGCCAGCAGCTTAATGGGGTATGAGACCCAGTACTTC. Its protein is CASSLMGYETQYF.

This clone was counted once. This CDR3 reads CATSSGTGGGFGNQPQHF. The CDR3 nucleotides are TGTGCCACCAGCAGCGGGACAGGGGGCGGTTTCGGCAATCAGCCCCAGCATTTT. The chain joins TRBV15 to TRBJ1-5, with TRBD1 matching 12 bases. The germline V gene has CDR1 LNHNV and CDR2 YYDKDF (reference sequence). The V and J ends lost 3 bases and 2 bases, in that order; junction bases with no gene match: 8. The CDR3 has 18 amino acids.